This TCR beta chain was observed in a study of blood T cell repertoires in COVID-19 (dated by TCRdb to about 2020). The study in broad terms: The collaborator samples originated in the United States, Italy and Spain and spanned the acute and convalescent phases of COVID-19. The prospective study material was composed of cDNA or gDNA derived from T cells, B-cell-depleted T cells, or PBMCs. Where available, HLA class I and class II types were taken from metadata supplied by the sample provider and were not determined by assay-based typing. Deeply sampled blood TCRbeta repertoires from subjects exposed to, actively infected with, or recovered from COVID-19 were included in the dataset. Sample metadata almost always included a de-identified subject ID, COVID-19 status, age in years and sex. Samples came from the ongoing ImmuneRACE study (first 160 participants) plus 1,254 subjects from 6 global collaborators. The repertoires were released in a freely available public database intended as a resource for research on the immune response to SARS-CoV-2.

One collaborating source in Seattle enrolled patients while the patients were actively infected and followed the patients over time throughout the course of disease. Each collaborating institution followed its own protocols to collect whole blood in K2EDTA tubes. For TCRbeta analysis, collaborators shipped samples in one of three forms: frozen whole blood, isolated PBMCs, or DNA extracted from either of those sample types. On the study overall, not on this receptor specifically: How much clinical and demographic metadata was included differed by source and by participant, and the metadata was provided uncurated.

Regarding this clone: Its antigen remains unidentified. Qualities for individual bases were not recorded, and no much larger clone is one base off.

The immunoSEQ Assay, a bias-controlled multiplex PCR, was used to amplify TCRbeta CDR3 regions from genomic DNA. In the authors' own workflow: The number of nucleated cells in each sample was estimated by amplification of reference gene primers within the assay. Sequence reads were collapsed and filtered to measure the absolute abundance of every unique TCRbeta CDR3 rearrangement. For each sample, productive Simpson clonality was calculated as the square root of Simpson's diversity index over productive rearrangements. TCRdb mirrors the immuneACCESS table, restricted to in-frame sequences. Some clones are absent from its copies; in checked studies, under half trace to an unresolved V gene, and the reason for the others is unknown. That table supplies the V and J calls and clone size; D and trimming were determined from the DNA. Counted in this sample were over 450,000 clones; about 88% of them appeared once. The top ten clonotypes cover roughly 1% of the sample.

This sequence was found in a man aged 18-30 years with COVID-19, enrolled during active disease. Source material: peripheral blood.

Here the CDR3 is given as CASSYGLAAYQETQYF. The DNA sequence follows: TGTGCCAGCAGCTATGGACTAGCGGCGTACCAAGAGACCCAGTACTTC. The V and J segments used are TRBV28 and TRBJ2-5; TRBD2 matches 10 bases in the middle. V is pruned by 6 bases and J by 0 bases, leaving 7 bases of the junction without a gene match. Sequences MDHEN (CDR1) and SYDVKM (CDR2) are obtained from the germline V gene. From the cysteine up to the phenylalanine, the CDR3 has a length of 16 residues. Just the 48-base CDR3 DNA is kept, in frame starting at base 1.